The entry below gives a single T cell receptor beta chain sequence along with its context. Within the sample, other DNA sequences also encode this same CDR3. Trimming pared 2 bases from V and 0 bases from J, leaving 6 bases between. The germline V gene encodes CDR1 LNHDA and CDR2 SQIVND (reference sequence). CDR3 length equals 14 residues. The data belong to a study of blood T cell repertoires in COVID-19. Only in-frame clones appear in the TCRdb table, and some are missing; sequencing was by immunoSEQ multiplex PCR. The data contain some 450,000 clones, around 88% of them singletons. This receptor was identified in a woman aged 50 to 65 with COVID-19, enrolled during active disease. Sequencing was carried out using peripheral blood. The chain uses TRBV19 and TRBJ2-3; possibly TRBD2 for D (5 bases). The CDR3 is CASSISGSTDTQYF. DNA of the CDR3: TGTGCCAGTAGTATAAGCGGCAGCACAGATACGCAGTATTTT. Based on the CDR3 plus reference TRBV19 and TRBJ2-3, the full variable domain is DGGITQSPKYLFRKEGQNVTLSCEQNLNHDAMYWYRQDPGQGLRLIYYSQIVNDFQKGDIAEGYSVSREKKESFPLTVTSAQKNPTAFYLCASSISGSTDTQYFGPGTRLTVL.